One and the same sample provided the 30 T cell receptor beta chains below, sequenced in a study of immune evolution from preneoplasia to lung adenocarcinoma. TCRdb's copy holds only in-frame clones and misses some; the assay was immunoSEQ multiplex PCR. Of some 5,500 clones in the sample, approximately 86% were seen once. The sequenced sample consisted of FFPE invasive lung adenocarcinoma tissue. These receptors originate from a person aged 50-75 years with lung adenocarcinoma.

The CDR3 bases are TGTGCCTGGAGACGACAGGGATGGGATCAGCCCCAGCATTTT. Its translation is CAWRRQGWDQPQHF. V and J are TRBV30 and TRBJ1-5, with 7 bases aligning to TRBD1. The CDR3 has 14 residues. Trimming at V came to 3 bases and at J to 5 bases, leaving 7 bases not matched to a gene. CDR1 is GTSNPN, CDR2 SVGIG, per germline (reference sequence).

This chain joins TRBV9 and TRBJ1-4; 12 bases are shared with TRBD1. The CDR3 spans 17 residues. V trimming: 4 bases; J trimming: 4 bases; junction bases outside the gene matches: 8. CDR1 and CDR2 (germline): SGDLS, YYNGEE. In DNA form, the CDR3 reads TGTGCCAGCAGCCCTTCCGGGACAGGGGGCGGTAATGAAAAACTGTTTTTT. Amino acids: CASSPSGTGGGNEKLFF.

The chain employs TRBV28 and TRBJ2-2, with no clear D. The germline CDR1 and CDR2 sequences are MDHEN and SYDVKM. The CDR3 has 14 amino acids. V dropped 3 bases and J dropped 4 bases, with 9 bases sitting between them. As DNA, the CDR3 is TGTGCCAGCAGTTTCTCCCACCTCACCGGGGAGCTGTTTTTT. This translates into CASSFSHLTGELFF.

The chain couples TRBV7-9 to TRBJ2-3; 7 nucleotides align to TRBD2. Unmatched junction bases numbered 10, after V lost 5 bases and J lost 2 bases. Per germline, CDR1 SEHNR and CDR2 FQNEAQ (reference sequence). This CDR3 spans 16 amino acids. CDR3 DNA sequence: TGTGCCAGCAGCCCCCGGGAGGCGGGAGCCACAGATACGCAGTATTTT. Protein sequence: CASSPREAGATDTQYF.

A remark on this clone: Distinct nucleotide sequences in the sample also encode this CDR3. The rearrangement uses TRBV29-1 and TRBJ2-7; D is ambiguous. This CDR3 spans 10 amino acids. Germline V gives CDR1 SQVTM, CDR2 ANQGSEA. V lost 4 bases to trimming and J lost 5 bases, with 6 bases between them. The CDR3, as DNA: TGCAGCGTTGTACAACACGAGCAGTACTTC. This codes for CSVVQHEQYF.

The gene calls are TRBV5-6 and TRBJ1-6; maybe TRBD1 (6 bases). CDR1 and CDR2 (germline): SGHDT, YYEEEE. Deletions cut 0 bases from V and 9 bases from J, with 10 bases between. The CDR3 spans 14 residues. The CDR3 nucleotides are TGTGCCAGCAGCTTGGGGGAAGGGGGTTCACCCCTCCACTTT. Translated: CASSLGEGGSPLHF.

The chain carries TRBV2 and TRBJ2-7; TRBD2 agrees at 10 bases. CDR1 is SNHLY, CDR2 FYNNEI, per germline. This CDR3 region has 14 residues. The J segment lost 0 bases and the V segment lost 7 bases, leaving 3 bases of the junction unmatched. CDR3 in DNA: TGTGCCAGCAAATCTAGCGGGAGCTCCTACGAGCAGTACTTC. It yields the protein CASKSSGSSYEQYF. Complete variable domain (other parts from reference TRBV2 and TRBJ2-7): EPEVTQTPSHQVTQMGQEVILRCVPISNHLYFYWYRQILGQKVEFLVSFYNNEISEKSEIFDDQFSVERPDGSNFTLKIRSTKLEDSAMYFCASKSSGSSYEQYFGPGTRLTVT.

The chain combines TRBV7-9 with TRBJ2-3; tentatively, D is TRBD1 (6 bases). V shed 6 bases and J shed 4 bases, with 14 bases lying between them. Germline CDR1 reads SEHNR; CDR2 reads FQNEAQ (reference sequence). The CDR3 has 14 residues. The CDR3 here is CASSRQAFADTQYF. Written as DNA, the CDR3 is TGTGCCAGCAGTCGACAGGCTTTTGCAGATACGCAGTATTTT. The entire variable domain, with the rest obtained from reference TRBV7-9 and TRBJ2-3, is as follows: DTGVSQNPRHKITKRGQNVTFRCDPISEHNRLYWYRQTLGQGPEFLTYFQNEAQLEKSRLLSDRFSAERPKGSFSTLEIQRTEQGDSAMYLCASSRQAFADTQYFGPGTRLTVL.

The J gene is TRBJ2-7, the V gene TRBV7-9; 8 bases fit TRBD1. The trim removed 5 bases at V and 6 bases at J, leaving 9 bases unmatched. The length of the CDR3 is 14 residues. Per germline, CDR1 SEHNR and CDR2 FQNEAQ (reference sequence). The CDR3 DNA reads TGTGCCAGCAGCAAAACAGGGGGGTCTGGCGAGCAGTACTTC. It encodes CASSKTGGSGEQYF.

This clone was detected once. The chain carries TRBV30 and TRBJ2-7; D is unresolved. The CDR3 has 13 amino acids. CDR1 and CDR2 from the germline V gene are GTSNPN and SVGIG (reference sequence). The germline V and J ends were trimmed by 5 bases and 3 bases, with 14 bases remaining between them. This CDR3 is CAWLKLGVYEQYF. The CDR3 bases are TGTGCCTGGTTAAAACTGGGCGTCTACGAGCAGTACTTC.

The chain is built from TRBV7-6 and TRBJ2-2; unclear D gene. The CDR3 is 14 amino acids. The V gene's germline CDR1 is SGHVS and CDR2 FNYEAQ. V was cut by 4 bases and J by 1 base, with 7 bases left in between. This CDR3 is CASSSNQNTGELFF. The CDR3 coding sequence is TGTGCCAGCAGCTCCAACCAGAACACCGGGGAGCTGTTTTTT.

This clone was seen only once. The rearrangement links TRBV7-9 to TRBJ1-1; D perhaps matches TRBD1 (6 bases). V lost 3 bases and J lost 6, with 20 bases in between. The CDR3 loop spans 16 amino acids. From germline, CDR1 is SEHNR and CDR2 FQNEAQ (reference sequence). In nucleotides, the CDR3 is TGTGCCAGCAGCTTTGTTCCAGGGGAAGGTAGCGCTGAAGCTTTCTTT. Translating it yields CASSFVPGEGSAEAFF. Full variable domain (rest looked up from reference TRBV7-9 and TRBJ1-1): DTGVSQNPRHKITKRGQNVTFRCDPISEHNRLYWYRQTLGQGPEFLTYFQNEAQLEKSRLLSDRFSAERPKGSFSTLEIQRTEQGDSAMYLCASSFVPGEGSAEAFFGQGTRLTVV.

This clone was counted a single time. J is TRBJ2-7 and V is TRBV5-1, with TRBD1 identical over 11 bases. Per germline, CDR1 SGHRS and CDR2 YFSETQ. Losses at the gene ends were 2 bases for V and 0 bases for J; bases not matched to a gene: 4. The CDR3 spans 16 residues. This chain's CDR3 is CASSFYGTGGSYEQYF. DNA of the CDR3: TGCGCCAGCAGCTTCTACGGGACAGGGGGCTCCTACGAGCAGTACTTC.

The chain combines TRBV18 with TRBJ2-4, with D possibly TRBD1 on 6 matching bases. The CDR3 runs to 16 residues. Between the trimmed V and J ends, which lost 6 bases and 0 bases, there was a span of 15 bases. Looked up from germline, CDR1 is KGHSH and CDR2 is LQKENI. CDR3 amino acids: CASSTGTAEAKNIQYF. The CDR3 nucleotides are TGTGCCAGCTCCACAGGGACCGCCGAAGCCAAAAACATTCAGTACTTC.

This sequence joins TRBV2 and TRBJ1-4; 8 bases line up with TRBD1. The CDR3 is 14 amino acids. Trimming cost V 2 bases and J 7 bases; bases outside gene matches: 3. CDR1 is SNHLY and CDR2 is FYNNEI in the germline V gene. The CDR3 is CASSERQGTEKLFF. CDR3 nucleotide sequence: TGTGCCAGCAGTGAAAGACAGGGGACTGAAAAACTGTTTTTT.

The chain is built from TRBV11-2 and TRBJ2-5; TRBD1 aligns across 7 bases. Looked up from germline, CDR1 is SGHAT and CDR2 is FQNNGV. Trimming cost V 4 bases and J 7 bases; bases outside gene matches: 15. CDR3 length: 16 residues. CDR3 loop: CASSSQTSGGWGTQYF. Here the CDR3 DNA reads TGTGCCAGCAGCTCCCAAACCTCAGGGGGTTGGGGGACCCAGTACTTC.

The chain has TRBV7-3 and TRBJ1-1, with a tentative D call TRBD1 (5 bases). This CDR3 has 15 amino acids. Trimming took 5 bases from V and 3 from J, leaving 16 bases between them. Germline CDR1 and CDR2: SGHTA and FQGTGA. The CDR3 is CASSLRGPGDTEAFF. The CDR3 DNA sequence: TGTGCCAGCAGCCTACGGGGCCCTGGGGACACTGAAGCTTTCTTT.

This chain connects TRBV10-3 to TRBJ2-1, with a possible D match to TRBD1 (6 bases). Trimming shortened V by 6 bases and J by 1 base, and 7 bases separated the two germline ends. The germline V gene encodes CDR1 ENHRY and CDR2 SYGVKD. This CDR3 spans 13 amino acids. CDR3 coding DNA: TGTGCCATCAGGGACAGATCCTACAATGAGCAGTTCTTC. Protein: CAIRDRSYNEQFF.

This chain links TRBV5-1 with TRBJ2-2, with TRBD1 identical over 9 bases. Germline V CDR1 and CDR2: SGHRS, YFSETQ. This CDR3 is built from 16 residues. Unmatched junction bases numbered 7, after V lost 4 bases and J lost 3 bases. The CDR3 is CASSIGTGRDTGELFF. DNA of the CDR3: TGCGCCAGCAGCATCGGGACAGGGAGGGACACCGGGGAGCTGTTTTTT. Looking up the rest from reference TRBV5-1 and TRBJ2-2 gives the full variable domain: KAGVTQTPRYLIKTRGQQVTLSCSPISGHRSVSWYQQTPGQGLQFLFEYFSETQRNKGNFPGRFSGRQFSNSRSEMNVSTLELGDSALYLCASSIGTGRDTGELFFGEGSRLTVL.

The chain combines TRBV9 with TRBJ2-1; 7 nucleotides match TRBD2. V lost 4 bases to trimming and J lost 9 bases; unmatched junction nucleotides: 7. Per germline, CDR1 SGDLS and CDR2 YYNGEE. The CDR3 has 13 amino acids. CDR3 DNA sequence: TGTGCCAGCAGCTTAGAGACGGGGGGTGAGCAGTTCTTC. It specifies CASSLETGGEQFF.

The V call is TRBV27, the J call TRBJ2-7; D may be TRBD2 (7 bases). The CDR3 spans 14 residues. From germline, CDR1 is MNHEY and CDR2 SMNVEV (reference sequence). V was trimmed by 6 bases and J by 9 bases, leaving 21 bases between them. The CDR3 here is CASSPEGGGLGQYF. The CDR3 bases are TGTGCCAGCAGCCCGGAGGGCGGGGGCCTCGGGCAGTACTTC.

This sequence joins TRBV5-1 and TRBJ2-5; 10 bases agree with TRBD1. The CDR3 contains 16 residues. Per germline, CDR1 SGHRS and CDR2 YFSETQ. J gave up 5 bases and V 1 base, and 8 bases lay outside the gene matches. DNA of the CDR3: TGCGCCAGCAGCTTGTCCGGGACAGGGGCTTTGGAGACCCAGTACTTC. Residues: CASSLSGTGALETQYF.

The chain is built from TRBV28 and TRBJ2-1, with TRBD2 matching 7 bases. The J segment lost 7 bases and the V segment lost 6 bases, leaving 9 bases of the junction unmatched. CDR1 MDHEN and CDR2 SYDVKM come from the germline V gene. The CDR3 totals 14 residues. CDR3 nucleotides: TGTGCCAGCAGCCGCCGGGCGGGAGTAAATGAGCAGTTCTTC. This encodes CASSRRAGVNEQFF. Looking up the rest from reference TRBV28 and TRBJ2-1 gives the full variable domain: DVKVTQSSRYLVKRTGEKVFLECVQDMDHENMFWYRQDPGLGLRLIYFSYDVKMKEKGDIPEGYSVSREKKERFSLILESASTNQTSMYLCASSRRAGVNEQFFGPGTRLTVL.

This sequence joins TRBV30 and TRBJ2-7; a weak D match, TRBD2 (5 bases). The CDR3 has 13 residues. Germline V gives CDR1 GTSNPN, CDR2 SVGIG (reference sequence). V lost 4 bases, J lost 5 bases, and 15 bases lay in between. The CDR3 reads CAWTGSPADEQYF. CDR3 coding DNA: TGTGCCTGGACGGGATCGCCTGCGGACGAGCAGTACTTC. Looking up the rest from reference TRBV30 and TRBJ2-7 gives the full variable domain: SQTIHQWPATLVQPVGSPLSLECTVEGTSNPNLYWYRQAAGRGLQLLFYSVGIGQISSEVPQNLSASRPQDRQFILSSKKLLLSDSGFYLCAWTGSPADEQYFGPGTRLTVT.

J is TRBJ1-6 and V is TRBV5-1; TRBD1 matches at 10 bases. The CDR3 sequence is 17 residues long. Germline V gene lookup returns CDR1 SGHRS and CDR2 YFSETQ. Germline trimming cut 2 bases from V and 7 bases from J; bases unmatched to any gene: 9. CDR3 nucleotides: TGCGCCAGCAGCTTCAGGAGAGGGACAGGGGTAAATTCACCCCTCCACTTT. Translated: CASSFRRGTGVNSPLHF.

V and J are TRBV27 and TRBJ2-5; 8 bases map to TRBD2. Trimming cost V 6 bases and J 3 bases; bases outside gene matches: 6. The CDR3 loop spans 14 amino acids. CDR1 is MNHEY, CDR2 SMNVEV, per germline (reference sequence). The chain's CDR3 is CASRLSGDEETQYF. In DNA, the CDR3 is TGTGCCAGCAGACTTAGCGGGGACGAAGAGACCCAGTACTTC.

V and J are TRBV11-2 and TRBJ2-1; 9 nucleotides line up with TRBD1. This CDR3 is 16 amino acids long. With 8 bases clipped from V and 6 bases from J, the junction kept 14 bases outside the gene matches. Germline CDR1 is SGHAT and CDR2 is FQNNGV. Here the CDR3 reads CASLPSGQGLSNEQFF. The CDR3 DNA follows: TGTGCCAGCCTCCCTTCAGGACAGGGGCTGAGCAATGAGCAGTTCTTC.

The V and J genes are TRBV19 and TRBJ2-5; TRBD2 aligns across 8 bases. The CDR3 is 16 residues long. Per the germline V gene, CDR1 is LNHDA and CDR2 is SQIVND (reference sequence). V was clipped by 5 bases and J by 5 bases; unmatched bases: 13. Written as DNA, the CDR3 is TGTGCCAGTAGTGCCGAATCGATCGGGAGGGGGGAGACCCAGTACTTC. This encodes CASSAESIGRGETQYF. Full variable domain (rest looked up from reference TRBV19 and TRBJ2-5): DGGITQSPKYLFRKEGQNVTLSCEQNLNHDAMYWYRQDPGQGLRLIYYSQIVNDFQKGDIAEGYSVSREKKESFPLTVTSAQKNPTAFYLCASSAESIGRGETQYFGPGTRLLVL.

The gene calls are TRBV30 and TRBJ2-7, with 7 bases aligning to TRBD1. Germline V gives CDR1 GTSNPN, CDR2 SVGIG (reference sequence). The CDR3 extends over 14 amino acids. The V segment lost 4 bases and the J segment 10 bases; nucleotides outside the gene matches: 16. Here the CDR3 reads CAWKARDSPTGQYF. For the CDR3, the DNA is TGTGCCTGGAAAGCCCGGGACAGCCCTACGGGACAGTACTTC.

The CDR3 protein is CASSGNMNTEAFF. CDR3 nucleotides: TGTGCCAGCAGTGGGAACATGAACACTGAAGCTTTCTTT. The chain is built from TRBV2 and TRBJ1-1, with D uncertain. The ends were cut back, 4 bases at V and 0 bases at J, with 6 bases in the middle. The CDR3 covers 13 residues. CDR1 is SNHLY and CDR2 is FYNNEI in the germline V gene. Using reference TRBV2 and TRBJ1-1 for the parts outside the CDR3, the full variable domain is EPEVTQTPSHQVTQMGQEVILRCVPISNHLYFYWYRQILGQKVEFLVSFYNNEISEKSEIFDDQFSVERPDGSNFTLKIRSTKLEDSAMYFCASSGNMNTEAFFGQGTRLTVV.